These 20 T cell receptor beta chains originate from one sample sequenced in a study of shared clonotypes between healthy human individuals. Naive CD8 cells, CD45RO-negative and positively selected for CCR7, excluded terminally differentiated effector memory CD45RA+ cells. Assay: immunoSEQ multiplex PCR; the TCRdb copy retains only in-frame clones and omits some. The table has some 2.1 million clones, just under 95% seen once; the top ten hold more than 1.5%. The sequencing sample was made of naive CD8+ T cells from PBMCs. The receptors were gathered from a man younger than 30 in good health. Some clones in this sample may be carry-over from other donors' samples.

The genes are TRBV19 and TRBJ1-1; 8 nucleotides match TRBD1. This CDR3 comprises 14 residues. Losses at the gene ends were 6 bases for V and 5 bases for J; bases not matched to a gene: 8. Germline V CDR1 and CDR2: LNHDA, SQIVND (reference sequence). Here the CDR3 reads CASRTGQVRTEAFF. Here the CDR3 DNA reads TGTGCCAGTAGGACGGGACAGGTAAGGACTGAAGCTTTCTTT.

A remark on this clone: Other nucleotide sequences in the sample specify the same CDR3. The chain joins TRBV5-4 to TRBJ2-7; D remains unclear. This CDR3 has 12 residues. The germline CDR1 and CDR2 sequences are SGHNT and YYREEE (reference sequence). The ends were cut back, 2 bases at V and 0 bases at J, with 3 bases in the middle. The chain's CDR3 is CASSFDSYEQYF. In DNA, the CDR3 is TGTGCCAGCAGCTTCGACTCCTACGAGCAGTACTTC.

The V and J genes are TRBV7-3 and TRBJ2-3; 8 bases line up with TRBD2. Germline lookup yields CDR1 SGHTA and CDR2 FQGTGA. V lost 0 bases to trimming and J lost 6 bases; unmatched junction nucleotides: 11. The CDR3 totals 17 residues. DNA for the CDR3: TGTGCCAGCAGCTTAACTCGAAGAAGCGGGAGTAGGGATACGCAGTATTTT. This codes for CASSLTRRSGSRDTQYF.

The chain is built from TRBV10-1 and TRBJ2-2; D is ambiguous. Trimming shortened V by 0 bases and J by 4 bases, and 12 bases separated the two germline ends. The CDR3 extends over 16 amino acids. Germline assignment: CDR1 WNHNN and CDR2 SYGVQD (reference sequence). CDR3 amino acids: CASSESSPDGTGELFF. The CDR3 DNA sequence: TGCGCCAGCAGTGAGTCGAGTCCGGACGGCACCGGGGAGCTGTTTTTT.

V usage is TRBV5-1 and J usage is TRBJ2-7; 8 bases match TRBD1. CDR1 is SGHRS, CDR2 YFSETQ, per germline. This CDR3 contains 17 residues. J lost 2 bases, V lost 4 bases, and 14 bases had no gene match. The CDR3 sequence is CASSVDSRQGSAYEQYF. Written as DNA, the CDR3 is TGCGCCAGCAGCGTCGACTCTAGACAGGGGTCGGCCTACGAGCAGTACTTC.

This rearrangement joins TRBV7-9 to TRBJ2-1; TRBD2 aligns across 7 bases. Germline CDR1 SEHNR, CDR2 FQNEAQ (reference sequence). CDR3 length equals 17 residues. Trimming at V came to 6 bases and at J to 4 bases, leaving 15 bases not matched to a gene. The CDR3 region is CASSSNSGTTDYNEQFF. The CDR3 DNA follows: TGTGCCAGCAGTTCGAATTCCGGGACTACAGATTACAATGAGCAGTTCTTC.

The chain recombines TRBV27 with TRBJ2-2, with D perhaps given as TRBD1 or TRBD2 (5 bases each). CDR1 is MNHEY and CDR2 is SMNVEV in the germline V gene (reference sequence). The CDR3 loop spans 14 amino acids. V gave up 0 bases and J gave up 6 bases, with 8 bases separating them. CDR3 bases: TGTGCCAGCAGTTTATCATCGGGGCCCGGGGAGCTGTTTTTT. Amino acid sequence: CASSLSSGPGELFF.

This clone is a singleton in its sample. This rearrangement joins TRBV2 to TRBJ2-3; 10 bases are a match to TRBD2. The V gene end was trimmed by 0 bases and the J gene end by 2 bases; junction bases not matched to a gene: 5. CDR3 size: 17 residues. Germline assignment: CDR1 SNHLY and CDR2 FYNNEI. The CDR3: CASSEARLAGDTDTQYF. CDR3 nucleotides: TGTGCCAGCAGTGAAGCGCGTCTAGCGGGAGACACAGATACGCAGTATTTT.

V gene TRBV13 combines with J gene TRBJ2-6; no reliable D call. In germline, CDR1 is PRHDT, CDR2 FYEKMQ (reference sequence). V was pared by 5 bases and J by 3 bases, with 8 bases between. This CDR3 region has 14 residues. CDR3 nucleotides: TGTGCCAGCAGCCCCCGGTTTGGGGCCAACGTCCTGACTTTC. Amino acid sequence: CASSPRFGANVLTF.

This sequence joins TRBV2 and TRBJ2-1; 10 bases align to TRBD2. V shed 4 bases and J 9 bases; nucleotides not matched to a gene: 18. The CDR3 has 18 amino acids. Germline CDR1 is SNHLY and CDR2 is FYNNEI. The CDR3 bases are TGTGCCAGCAGTGTCGCTAGCGGGAGTGGGGGCATTGTGAGTGAGCAGTTCTTC. Protein sequence: CASSVASGSGGIVSEQFF.

CDR3 loop: CASSSRSGNTIYF. CDR3 sequence (DNA): TGTGCCAGCAGCTCGCGCTCTGGAAACACCATATATTTT. The chain couples TRBV11-1 to TRBJ1-3; D not resolved. The ends were cut back, 4 bases at V and 0 bases at J, with 4 bases in the middle. In germline, CDR1 is SGHAT, CDR2 FQDESV (reference sequence). This CDR3 region has 13 residues.

Details on this clone: The sample has other DNA sequences that encode this CDR3 too. DNA for the CDR3: TGTGCCAGCAGTCACGGACAGGGGGCCTACGAGCAGTACTTC. This gives the protein CASSHGQGAYEQYF. The chain employs TRBV28 and TRBJ2-7, with 10 bases lining up with TRBD1. The trim removed 5 bases at V and 2 bases at J, leaving 3 bases unmatched. Per germline, CDR1 MDHEN and CDR2 SYDVKM. The CDR3 spans 14 residues. Filled out from reference TRBV28 and TRBJ2-7, the complete variable domain reads DVKVTQSSRYLVKRTGEKVFLECVQDMDHENMFWYRQDPGLGLRLIYFSYDVKMKEKGDIPEGYSVSREKKERFSLILESASTNQTSMYLCASSHGQGAYEQYFGPGTRLTVT.

This chain links TRBV9 with TRBJ2-7; 10 positions agree with TRBD1. The germline V gene encodes CDR1 SGDLS and CDR2 YYNGEE. Losses at the gene ends were 3 bases for V and 5 bases for J; bases not matched to a gene: 5. The CDR3 loop spans 14 amino acids. The DNA for the CDR3 is TGTGCCAGCAGCGAGGTGGACAGGGGGGACGAGCAGTACTTC. Translated, it gives CASSEVDRGDEQYF.

This CDR3 is CASSLGFAYEQYF. The DNA of the CDR3 is TGTGCCAGCAGCTTAGGCTTCGCCTACGAGCAGTACTTC. The rearrangement links TRBV7-8 to TRBJ2-7, with D hard to call. The CDR3 covers 13 residues. Trimming stripped 1 base from V and 2 bases from J, with 6 bases between. The germline CDR1 and CDR2 sequences are SGHVS and FQNEAQ. Full variable domain (remainder filled in from reference TRBV7-8 and TRBJ2-7): GAGVSQSPRYKVAKRGQDVALRCDPISGHVSLFWYQQALGQGPEFLTYFQNEAQLDKSGLPSDRFFAERPEGSVSTLKIQRTQQEDSAVYLCASSLGFAYEQYFGPGTRLTVT.

The chain employs TRBV11-3 and TRBJ2-2, with TRBD1 identical over 7 bases. The CDR3 runs 17 residues. Germline V gene lookup returns CDR1 SGHNT and CDR2 YENEEA. With 1 base clipped from V and 2 bases from J, the junction kept 7 bases outside the gene matches. The CDR3 sequence is CASSLGSGQPNTGELFF. CDR3 coding DNA: TGTGCCAGCAGCTTAGGTTCGGGACAGCCCAACACCGGGGAGCTGTTTTTT. The full variable domain, rest sourced from reference TRBV11-3 and TRBJ2-2, is EAGVVQSPRYKIIEKKQPVAFWCNPISGHNTLYWYLQNLGQGPELLIRYENEEAVDDSQLPKDRFSAERLKGVDSTLKIQPAELGDSAVYLCASSLGSGQPNTGELFFGEGSRLTVL.

The V and J genes are TRBV30 and TRBJ1-2; D remains ambiguous. There are 13 residues in the CDR3. Trimming cost V 5 bases and J 2 bases, with 12 bases left between them. The germline CDR1 and CDR2 sequences are GTSNPN and SVGIG (reference sequence). CDR3 bases: TGTGCCTGGTATAGGCCCGAGAACTATGGCTACACCTTC. This translates into CAWYRPENYGYTF.

The chain recombines TRBV9 with TRBJ2-5, with D perhaps matching TRBD1 (6 bases). Deletions cut 4 bases from V and 5 bases from J, with 15 bases between. Looked up from germline, CDR1 is SGDLS and CDR2 is YYNGEE. This CDR3 region has 14 residues. CDR3 amino acids: CASSPSGDAETQYF. The CDR3 bases are TGTGCCAGCAGCCCGTCAGGGGATGCGGAGACCCAGTACTTC.

This sequence joins TRBV9 and TRBJ2-7; TRBD2 is a possible D gene (6 bases). V was cut by 3 bases and J by 2 bases, with 12 bases left in between. In germline, CDR1 is SGDLS, CDR2 YYNGEE. The CDR3 consists of 14 residues. The CDR3 here is CASSASWGAYEQYF. The CDR3 coding sequence is TGTGCCAGCAGCGCCTCTTGGGGGGCCTACGAGCAGTACTTC.

The V call is TRBV18, the J call TRBJ2-3, with D perhaps being TRBD1 or TRBD2 (5 bases each). This CDR3 region has 15 residues. CDR1 and CDR2 from the germline V gene are KGHSH and LQKENI. V was cut by 2 bases and J by 3 bases, with 12 bases left in between. Here the CDR3 DNA reads TGTGCCAGCTCACCAACCCGGGACCGAACAGATACGCAGTATTTT. This codes for CASSPTRDRTDTQYF.

This clone was seen a single time. The chain combines TRBV28 with TRBJ1-1, with D uncertain. The V gene's germline CDR1 is MDHEN and CDR2 SYDVKM. Trimming pared 5 bases from V and 6 bases from J, leaving 10 bases between. This CDR3 region has 12 residues. In nucleotides, the CDR3 is TGTGCCAGCAGTGTAGGTCGAGCTGAAGCTTTCTTT. Protein: CASSVGRAEAFF.